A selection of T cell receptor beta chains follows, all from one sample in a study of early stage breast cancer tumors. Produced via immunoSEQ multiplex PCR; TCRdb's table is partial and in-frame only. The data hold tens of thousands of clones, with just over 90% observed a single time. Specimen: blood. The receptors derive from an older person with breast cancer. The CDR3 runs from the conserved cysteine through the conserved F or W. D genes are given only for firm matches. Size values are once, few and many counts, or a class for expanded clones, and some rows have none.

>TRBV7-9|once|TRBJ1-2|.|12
TGTGCCAGCAGCGCGGACAGAAGCGGCTACACCTTC
CASSADRSGYTF
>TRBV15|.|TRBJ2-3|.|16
TGTGCCACCAGCAGGGGGTGGCGGGGTAGCACAGATACGCAGTATTTT
CATSRGWRGSTDTQYF
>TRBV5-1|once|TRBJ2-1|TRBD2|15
TGCGCCAGCAGCTATAGCGGGGCTAATTACAATGAGCAGTTCTTC
CASSYSGANYNEQFF
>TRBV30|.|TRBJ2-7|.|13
TGTGCCTGGAGCTCTGGCAGAACCTACGAGCAGTACTTC
CAWSSGRTYEQYF
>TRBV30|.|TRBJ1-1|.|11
TGTGCCTGGAGATTCGGAGGTCAAGCTTTCTTT
CAWRFGGQAFF
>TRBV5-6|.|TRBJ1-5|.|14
TGTGCCAGCTACAGGAGCCACGGGAATCAGCCCCAGCATTTT
CASYRSHGNQPQHF
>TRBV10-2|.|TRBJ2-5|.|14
TGCGCCAGCAGTGAGGCTAGCGCTCAAGAGACCCAGTACTTC
CASSEASAQETQYF
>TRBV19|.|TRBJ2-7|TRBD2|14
TGTGCCAGTAGTATAGGGGGGGGTTCCTACGAGCAGTACTTC
CASSIGGGSYEQYF
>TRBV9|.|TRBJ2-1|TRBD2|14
TGTGCCAGCAGCGTAGCAGGACTAGCGAATGAGCAGTTCTTC
CASSVAGLANEQFF
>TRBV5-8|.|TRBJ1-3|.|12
TGTGCCAGCAGCTTTCCAGGCAGCCCCATATATTTT
CASSFPGSPIYF
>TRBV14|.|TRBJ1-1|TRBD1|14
TGTGCCAGCAGCCTACGACAGGGGAACACTGAAGCTTTCTTT
CASSLRQGNTEAFF
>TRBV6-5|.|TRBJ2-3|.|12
TGTGCCAGCAGTTGGGACTCGGGGACGCAGTATTTT
CASSWDSGTQYF
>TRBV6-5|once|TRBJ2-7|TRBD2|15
TGTGCCAGCAGTCGCACTAGCGGGAGCTCCTACGAGCAGTACTTC
CASSRTSGSSYEQYF
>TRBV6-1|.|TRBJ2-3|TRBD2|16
TGTGCCAGCAGTGAGGCGTGGACTAGCCTTGGGGATACGCAGTATTTT
CASSEAWTSLGDTQYF
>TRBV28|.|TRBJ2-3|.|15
TGTGCCAGCACTCTCGGGGGAAGTAGCACAGATACGCAGTATTTT
CASTLGGSSTDTQYF
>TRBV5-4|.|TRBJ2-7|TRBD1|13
TGTGCCAGCGGTCTTCAGGGGGCCTACGAGCAGTACTTC
CASGLQGAYEQYF
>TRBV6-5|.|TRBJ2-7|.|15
TGTGCCAGCAGTTACTCCCAGGGTCTTGGGTGGGAGCAGTACTTC
CASSYSQGLGWEQYF
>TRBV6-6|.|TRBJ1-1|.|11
TGTGCCAGCAGTTACGGGTTGGAGGGCCACTTT
CASSYGLEGHF
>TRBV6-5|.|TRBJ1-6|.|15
TGTGCCAGCAGTTACTCGATTTCGGGGGAGAGACCCCTCCACTTT
CASSYSISGERPLHF
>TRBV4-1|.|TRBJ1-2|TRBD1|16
TGCGCCAGCAGCCAAGTACCCCGGACAGGAAGGTATGGCTACACCTTC
CASSQVPRTGRYGYTF
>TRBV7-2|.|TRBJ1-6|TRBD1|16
TGTGCCAGCAGTCCCGCGACAGGGAGGTCTAATTCACCCCTCCACTTT
CASSPATGRSNSPLHF
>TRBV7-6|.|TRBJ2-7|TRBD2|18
TGTGCCAGCAGCTTAAGGAGCGGGAGTTCGAGTAGTCTCGACGAGCAGTACTTC
CASSLRSGSSSSLDEQYF
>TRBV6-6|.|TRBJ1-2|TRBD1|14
TGTGCCAGCAGCCCCGAGAGACAGGGAAAAGGCTACACCTTC
CASSPERQGKGYTF
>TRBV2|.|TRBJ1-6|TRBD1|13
TGTGCCAGCGTCACCGGACAGGGTTCACCCCTCCACTTT
CASVTGQGSPLHF
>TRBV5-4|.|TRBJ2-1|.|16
TGTGCCAGCAGCTTGCAACAGGGTTCGACCTACAATGAGCAGTTCTTC
CASSLQQGSTYNEQFF
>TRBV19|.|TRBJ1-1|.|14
TGTGCCAGTAGTATCCCAGGGGTATGGACTGAAGCTTTCTTT
CASSIPGVWTEAFF
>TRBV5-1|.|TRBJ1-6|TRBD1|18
TGCGCCAGCAGCTTGCTTTCTCGGGACAGCTTTTATAATTCACCCCTCCACTTT
CASSLLSRDSFYNSPLHF
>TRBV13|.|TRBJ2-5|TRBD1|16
TGTGCCAGCAGCACCCGAATCAGGGGGCCGGAGGAGACCCAGTACTTC
CASSTRIRGPEETQYF
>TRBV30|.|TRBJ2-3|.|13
TGTGCCTGGGGTAGCGAGGTCACAGATACGCAGTATTTT
CAWGSEVTDTQYF
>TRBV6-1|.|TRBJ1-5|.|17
TGTGCCAGCAGTGCCCCAGCGGGGGGTTATGGCAATCAGCCCCAGCATTTT
CASSAPAGGYGNQPQHF
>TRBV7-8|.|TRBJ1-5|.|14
TGTGCCAGCAGCTTGGGGGGTTACAATCAGCCCCAGCATTTT
CASSLGGYNQPQHF
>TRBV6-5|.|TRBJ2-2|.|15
TGTGCCAGCAGTTACTCGAGTCAGGCATCCGGGGAGCTGTTTTTT
CASSYSSQASGELFF
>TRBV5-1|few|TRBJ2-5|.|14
TGCGCCAGCAGCTTGTACGGAGGCACAGAGACCCAGTACTTC
CASSLYGGTETQYF
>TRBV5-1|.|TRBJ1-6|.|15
TGCGCCAGCAGCGGCCAGGTCGGCGCCGATTCACCCCTCCACTTT
CASSGQVGADSPLHF
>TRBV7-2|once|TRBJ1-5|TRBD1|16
TGTGCCAGCAGCTTAGCCTACGACAGGGTGATCCAGCCCCAGCATTTT
CASSLAYDRVIQPQHF
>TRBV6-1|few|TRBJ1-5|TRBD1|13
TGTGCCAGCAGGACAGGGATTCATCAGCCCCAGCATTTT
CASRTGIHQPQHF
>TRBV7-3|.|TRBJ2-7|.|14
TGTGCCAGCAGGCGCGACAGTGCCACCAGGGAGCAGTACTTC
CASRRDSATREQYF
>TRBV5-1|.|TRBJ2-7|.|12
TGCGCCAGCAGCTTAAACTTCTACGAGCAGTACTTC
CASSLNFYEQYF
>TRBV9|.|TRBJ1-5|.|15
TGTGCCAGCAGCGTAGGGCCAAACTACAATCAGCCCCAGCATTTT
CASSVGPNYNQPQHF
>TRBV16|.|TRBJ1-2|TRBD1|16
TGTGCCAGCAGCCAAACCGGGACAGGGGAAACCAATGGCTACACCTTC
CASSQTGTGETNGYTF
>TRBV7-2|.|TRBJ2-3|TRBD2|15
TGTGCCAGCAAACTTAGCGGGGGGGCTGTAGATACGCAGTATTTT
CASKLSGGAVDTQYF
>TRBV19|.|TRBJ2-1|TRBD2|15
TGTGCCAGTAGTATGACTAGCGGGAGTGGGCATGAGCAGTTCTTC
CASSMTSGSGHEQFF
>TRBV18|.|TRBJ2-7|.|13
TGTGCCAGCTCAGTGACGGACATCTACGAGCAGTACTTC
CASSVTDIYEQYF
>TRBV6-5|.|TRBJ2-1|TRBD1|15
TGTGCCAGCAGCCAGGACAGGGTAGAGTACAATGAGCAGTTCTTC
CASSQDRVEYNEQFF